This TCR beta chain was documented in a study of blood T cell repertoires in COVID-19. Background on the study: From the United States, Italy and Spain came samples of acute and convalescent COVID-19. The analysed material was cDNA or gDNA that came from T cells, B-cell-depleted T cells, or PBMCs.

Here immunoSEQ multiplex PCR was the method, and the copy in TCRdb shows in-frame clones only, minus some. The repertoire holds approximately 340,000 clones, approximately 88% seen once, with more than 7.5% in the top ten. The germline gives CDR1 SGHAT, CDR2 FQNNGV. The CDR3 is 17 residues long. V lost 5 bases and J lost 5; bases outside the gene matches: 15. Enrolment of Seattle patients took place during active infection, and they were followed longitudinally. The V and J genes are TRBV11-2 and TRBJ2-3; 8 positions match TRBD2. The source of this sequence is a man aged 30-40 years with COVID-19, enrolled during active disease. Sequencing was performed on peripheral blood. The DNA for the CDR3 is TGTGCCAGCAGCACAGGGATCGGGGGGGAGGGCCGAGATACGCAGTATTTT. Translation gives CASSTGIGGEGRDTQYF.